The 7 T cell receptor beta chains below all came from one sample that was sequenced in a study of shared clonotypes between healthy human individuals. Terminally differentiated effector memory CD45RA+ cells were left out of the naive CD8 fraction, which was CD45RO-negative and positively selected for CCR7. Assay: immunoSEQ multiplex PCR; the TCRdb copy retains only in-frame clones and omits some. The table has about 1,800,000 clones, just under 95% seen once; the top ten hold roughly 1.2%. Specimen: naive CD8+ T cells sorted from blood. These TCRs come from a young man in good health.

CDR3 sequence: CASSSGDQPQHF. In nucleotides, the CDR3 is TGTGCCAGCAGTTCGGGCGATCAGCCCCAGCATTTT. This chain links TRBV11-2 with TRBJ1-5; D ambiguous. Looked up from germline, CDR1 is SGHAT and CDR2 is FQNNGV. This CDR3 has 12 amino acids. V lost 6 bases, J lost 5 bases, and 8 bases lay in between.

The rearrangement links TRBV30 to TRBJ1-5, with 10 positions matching TRBD1. Germline assignment: CDR1 GTSNPN and CDR2 SVGIG (reference sequence). Trimming cost V 1 base and J 7 bases; bases outside gene matches: 4. This CDR3 is 14 amino acids long. Here the CDR3 DNA reads TGTGCCTGGAGTGGACAGGGGGCCTGGCAGCCCCAGCATTTT. It yields the protein CAWSGQGAWQPQHF.

The J gene is TRBJ1-2, the V gene TRBV29-1, with D hard to call. The CDR3 is made up of 8 amino acids. Trimming pared 8 bases from V and 8 bases from J, leaving 6 bases between. Germline loops: CDR1 SQVTM, CDR2 ANQGSEA. CDR3 amino acids: CSTSGYTF. Written as DNA, the CDR3 is TGCAGCACCAGCGGCTACACCTTC.

The CDR3 sequence is CASSLGGQGQYF. The CDR3 region has the DNA TGTGCCAGCAGCTTAGGGGGTCAGGGGCAGTATTTT. The V gene is TRBV11-1, the J gene TRBJ2-3, with a possible D match to TRBD1 (5 bases). Germline CDR1 SGHAT, CDR2 FQDESV (reference sequence). The CDR3 is made up of 12 amino acids. V lost 1 base and J 11 bases, leaving 10 bases between the germline ends.

V and J are TRBV6-5 and TRBJ2-6; D unclear. This CDR3 region has 15 residues. Trimming took 10 bases from V and 0 from J, leaving 13 bases between them. Germline lookup yields CDR1 MNHEY and CDR2 SVGAGI. CDR3 DNA sequence: TGTGCCACCCGGTTAGGCGACTCTGGGGCCAACGTCCTGACTTTC. It translates to CATRLGDSGANVLTF.

The chain links TRBV19 to TRBJ1-5; the match to TRBD1 covers 9 bases. The germline V gene has CDR1 LNHDA and CDR2 SQIVND (reference sequence). Trimming removed 9 bases from V and 1 base from J; junction bases left unmatched: 4. This CDR3 region has 14 residues. The CDR3 region has the DNA TGTGCCAGGGACAGGGGAAGGAGCAATCAGCCCCAGCATTTT. This codes for CARDRGRSNQPQHF.

The genes are TRBV7-9 and TRBJ2-7, with TRBD2 identical over 9 bases. The length of the CDR3 is 15 residues. Germline CDR1 and CDR2: SEHNR and FQNEAQ (reference sequence). The J segment lost 4 bases and the V segment lost 5 bases, leaving 9 bases of the junction unmatched. The chain's CDR3 is CASSPGVAGVYEQYF. The CDR3 region has the DNA TGTGCCAGCAGCCCGGGGGTAGCGGGAGTGTACGAGCAGTACTTC.